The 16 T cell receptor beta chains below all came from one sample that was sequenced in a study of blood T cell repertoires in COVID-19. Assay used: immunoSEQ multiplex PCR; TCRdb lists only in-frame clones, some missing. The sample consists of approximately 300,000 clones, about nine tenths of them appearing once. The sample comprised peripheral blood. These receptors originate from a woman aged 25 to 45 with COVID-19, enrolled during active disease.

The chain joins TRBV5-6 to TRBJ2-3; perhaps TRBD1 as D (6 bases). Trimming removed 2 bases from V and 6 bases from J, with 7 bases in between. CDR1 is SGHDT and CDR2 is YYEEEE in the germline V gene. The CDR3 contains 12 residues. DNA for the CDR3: TGTGCCAGCAGCTTACAGGGTGATACGCAGTATTTT. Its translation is CASSLQGDTQYF.

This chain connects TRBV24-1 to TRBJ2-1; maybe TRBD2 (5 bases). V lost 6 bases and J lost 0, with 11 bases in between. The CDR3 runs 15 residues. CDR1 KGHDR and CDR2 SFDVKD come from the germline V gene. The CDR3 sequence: CATSRTVSSYNEQFF. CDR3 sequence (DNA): TGTGCCACCAGTCGGACTGTGAGCTCCTACAATGAGCAGTTCTTC.

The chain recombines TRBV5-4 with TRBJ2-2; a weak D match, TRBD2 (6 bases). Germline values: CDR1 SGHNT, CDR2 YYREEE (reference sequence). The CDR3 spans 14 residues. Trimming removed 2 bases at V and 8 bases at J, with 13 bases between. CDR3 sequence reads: CASSFRDWEGELFF. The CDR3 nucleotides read TGTGCCAGCAGCTTTCGGGACTGGGAGGGGGAGCTGTTTTTT.

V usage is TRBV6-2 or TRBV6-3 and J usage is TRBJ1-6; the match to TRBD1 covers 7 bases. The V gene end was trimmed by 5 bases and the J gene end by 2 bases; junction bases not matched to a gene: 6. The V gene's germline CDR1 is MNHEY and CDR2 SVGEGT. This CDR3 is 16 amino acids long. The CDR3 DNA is TGTGCCAGCAGTCGACAGGGAAGGACCTATAATTCACCCCTCCACTTT. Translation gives CASSRQGRTYNSPLHF.

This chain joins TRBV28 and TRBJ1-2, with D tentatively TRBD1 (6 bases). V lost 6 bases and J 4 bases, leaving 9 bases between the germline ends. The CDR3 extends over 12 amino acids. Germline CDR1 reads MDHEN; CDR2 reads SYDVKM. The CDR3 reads CASSTGLYGYTF. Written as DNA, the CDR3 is TGTGCCAGCAGCACAGGGCTCTATGGCTACACCTTC.

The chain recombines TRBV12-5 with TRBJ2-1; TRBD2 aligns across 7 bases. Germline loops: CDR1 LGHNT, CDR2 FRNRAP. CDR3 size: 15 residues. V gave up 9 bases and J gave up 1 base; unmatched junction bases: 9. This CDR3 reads CASSDGGSSYNEQFF. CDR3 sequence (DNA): TGTGCTAGCTCTGACGGCGGGAGTTCCTACAATGAGCAGTTCTTC. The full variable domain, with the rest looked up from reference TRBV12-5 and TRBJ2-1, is DARVTQTPRHKVTEMGQEVTMRCQPILGHNTVFWYRQTMMQGLELLAYFRNRAPLDDSGMPKDRFSAEMPDATLATLKIQPSEPRDSAVYFCASSDGGSSYNEQFFGPGTRLTVL.

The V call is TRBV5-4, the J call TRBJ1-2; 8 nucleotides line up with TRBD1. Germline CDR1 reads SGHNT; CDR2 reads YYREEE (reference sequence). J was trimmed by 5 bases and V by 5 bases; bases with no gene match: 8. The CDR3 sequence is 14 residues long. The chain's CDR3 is CASRIQGGFYGYTF. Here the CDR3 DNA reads TGTGCCAGCAGGATACAGGGGGGTTTTTATGGCTACACCTTC. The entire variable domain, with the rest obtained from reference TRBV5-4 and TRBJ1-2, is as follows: ETGVTQSPTHLIKTRGQQVTLRCSSQSGHNTVSWYQQALGQGPQFIFQYYREEENGRGNFPPRFSGLQFPNYSSELNVNALELDDSALYLCASRIQGGFYGYTFGSGTRLTVV.

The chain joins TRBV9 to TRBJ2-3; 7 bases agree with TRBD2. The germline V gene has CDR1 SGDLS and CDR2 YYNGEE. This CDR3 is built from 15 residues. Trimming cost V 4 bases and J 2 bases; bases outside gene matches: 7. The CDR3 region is CASSPASGDTDTQYF. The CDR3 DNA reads TGTGCCAGCAGCCCCGCTAGCGGTGACACAGATACGCAGTATTTT. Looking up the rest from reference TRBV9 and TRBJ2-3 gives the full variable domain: DSGVTQTPKHLITATGQRVTLRCSPRSGDLSVYWYQQSLDQGLQFLIQYYNGEERAKGNILERFSAQQFPDLHSELNLSSLELGDSALYFCASSPASGDTDTQYFGPGTRLTVL.

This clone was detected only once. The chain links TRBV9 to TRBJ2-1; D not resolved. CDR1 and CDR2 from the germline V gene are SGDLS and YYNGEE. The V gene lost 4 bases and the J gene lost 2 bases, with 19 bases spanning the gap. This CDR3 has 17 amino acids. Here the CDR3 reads CASSPHYTNHPYNEQFF. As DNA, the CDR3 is TGTGCCAGCAGCCCCCACTACACCAACCACCCCTACAATGAGCAGTTCTTC. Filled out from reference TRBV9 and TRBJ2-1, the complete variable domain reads DSGVTQTPKHLITATGQRVTLRCSPRSGDLSVYWYQQSLDQGLQFLIQYYNGEERAKGNILERFSAQQFPDLHSELNLSSLELGDSALYFCASSPHYTNHPYNEQFFGPGTRLTVL.

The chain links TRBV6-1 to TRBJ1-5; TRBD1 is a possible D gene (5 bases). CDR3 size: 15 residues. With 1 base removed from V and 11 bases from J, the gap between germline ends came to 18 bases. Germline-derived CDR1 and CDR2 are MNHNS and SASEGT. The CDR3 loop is CASSEGARVIMSQHF. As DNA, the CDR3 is TGTGCCAGCAGTGAAGGTGCCAGGGTAATCATGTCCCAGCATTTT.

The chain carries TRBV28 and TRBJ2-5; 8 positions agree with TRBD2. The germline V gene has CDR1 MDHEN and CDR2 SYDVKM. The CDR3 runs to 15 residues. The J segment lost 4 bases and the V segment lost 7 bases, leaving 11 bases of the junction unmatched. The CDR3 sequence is CASKALGLAVETQYF. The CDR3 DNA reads TGTGCCAGCAAGGCCCTCGGACTAGCAGTAGAGACCCAGTACTTC.

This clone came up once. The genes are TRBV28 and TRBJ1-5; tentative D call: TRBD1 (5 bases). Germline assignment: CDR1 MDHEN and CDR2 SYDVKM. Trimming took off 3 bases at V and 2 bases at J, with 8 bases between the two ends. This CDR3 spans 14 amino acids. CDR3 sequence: CASSFDSRNQPQHF. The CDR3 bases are TGTGCCAGCAGTTTTGACAGTCGCAATCAGCCCCAGCATTTT.

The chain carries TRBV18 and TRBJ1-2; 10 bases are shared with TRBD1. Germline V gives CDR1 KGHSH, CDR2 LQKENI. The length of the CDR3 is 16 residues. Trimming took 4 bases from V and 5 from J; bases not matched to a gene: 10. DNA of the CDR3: TGTGCCAGCTCACGAAACCCGGGACAGGGGATATATGGCTACACCTTC. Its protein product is CASSRNPGQGIYGYTF.

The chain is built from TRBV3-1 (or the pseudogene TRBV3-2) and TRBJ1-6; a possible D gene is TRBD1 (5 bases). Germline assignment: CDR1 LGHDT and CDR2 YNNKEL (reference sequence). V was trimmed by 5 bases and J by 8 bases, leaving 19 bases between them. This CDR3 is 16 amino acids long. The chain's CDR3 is CASSDRQSPLHSPLHF. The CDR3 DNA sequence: TGTGCCAGCAGCGACCGACAGAGCCCGTTACATTCACCCCTCCACTTT.

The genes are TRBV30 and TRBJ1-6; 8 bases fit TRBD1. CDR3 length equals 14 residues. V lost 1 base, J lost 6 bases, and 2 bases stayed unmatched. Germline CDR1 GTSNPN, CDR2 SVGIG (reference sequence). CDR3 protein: CAWSGGQGNSPLHF. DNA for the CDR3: TGTGCCTGGAGTGGTGGACAGGGTAATTCACCCCTCCACTTT.

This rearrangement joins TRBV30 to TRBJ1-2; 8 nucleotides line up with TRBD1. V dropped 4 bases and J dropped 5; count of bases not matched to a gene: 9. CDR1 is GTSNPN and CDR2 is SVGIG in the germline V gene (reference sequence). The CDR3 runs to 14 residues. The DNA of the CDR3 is TGTGCCTGGACACCAGGGGGCGCGGGTTATGGCTACACCTTC. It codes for CAWTPGGAGYGYTF.